The T cell receptor (beta chain) under discussion was sequenced for a study of human T cells and chemical hapten exposure. One entry per CDR3 protein results from TCRdb running MiXCR on the RACE reads. The sample shows under 400,000 distinct CDR3 sequences, 4.5% to 5.5% of them seen only once. Time point given: pre-sensitization, week 0. As for treatment: therapeutic diphenylcyclopropenone sensitization with weekly scalp DPC. The template was total RNA from unfractionated whole blood. This clonotype was seen many times. Trimming took off 0 bases at V and 1 base at J, with 17 bases between the two ends. This CDR3 is 18 amino acids long. Per germline, CDR1 ENHRY and CDR2 SYGVKD.

Sequenced here: whole blood, sampled in connection with sensitization to the hapten diphenylcyclopropenone (DPC). This TCR derives from a woman in her 50s with alopecia areata. Some clones in this sample may be carry-over from other donors' samples. The chain has TRBV10-3 and TRBJ2-3, with D possibly matching TRBD1 (6 bases). The CDR3 region has the DNA TGTGCCATCAGTGAGTCAGGGGGTACCCTACCCGGCACAGATACGCAGTATTTT. This encodes CAISESGGTLPGTDTQYF.